These 30 T cell receptor beta chains originate from one sample sequenced in a study of a mutant IDH1 vaccine in newly diagnosed glioma. Noted time point: week 11, during vaccination. What each vaccine dose contained was 300 ug of mutant IDH1 20-mer peptide, accompanied by topical imiquimod. Clones were read by immunoSEQ multiplex PCR, and TCRdb kept only the in-frame ones, dropping some. The table includes 30,000 to 45,000 clones, under 90% detected once. Their target antigens are unknown. The material was peripheral blood mononuclear cells (PBMCs), obtained from a glioma patient whose treatment included an IDH1 peptide vaccine. All receptors come from a young woman with glioma. Some clones in this sample may be carry-over from other donors' samples.

The rearrangement links TRBV30 to TRBJ2-5, with D perhaps TRBD1 (6 bases). The CDR3 has 14 residues. Trimming removed 6 bases at V and 5 bases at J, with 19 bases between. Per the germline V gene, CDR1 is GTSNPN and CDR2 is SVGIG (reference sequence). This CDR3 reads CACLDSGDEETQYF. CDR3 DNA sequence: TGTGCCTGCCTAGACTCAGGGGATGAGGAGACCCAGTACTTC.

This chain links TRBV28 with TRBJ1-1; unclear D gene. Germline V CDR1 and CDR2: MDHEN, SYDVKM. V was cut by 2 bases and J by 7 bases, with 14 bases left in between. This CDR3 region has 14 residues. The CDR3 spells CASSLIRRDLEAFF. Here the CDR3 DNA reads TGTGCCAGCAGTTTAATCCGCAGAGACCTTGAAGCTTTCTTT.

The chain is built from TRBV9 and TRBJ2-7; tentatively, D is TRBD2 (6 bases). CDR1 is SGDLS and CDR2 is YYNGEE in the germline V gene. V shed 0 bases and J shed 4 bases, with 11 bases lying between them. The CDR3 sequence is 14 residues long. The DNA for the CDR3 is TGTGCCAGCAGCGTAGGGGACTCAGGGTACGAGCAGTACTTC. This codes for CASSVGDSGYEQYF. Filled out from reference TRBV9 and TRBJ2-7, the complete variable domain reads DSGVTQTPKHLITATGQRVTLRCSPRSGDLSVYWYQQSLDQGLQFLIQYYNGEERAKGNILERFSAQQFPDLHSELNLSSLELGDSALYFCASSVGDSGYEQYFGPGTRLTVT.

The chain recombines TRBV30 with TRBJ2-3; 10 nucleotides line up with TRBD1. Germline loops: CDR1 GTSNPN, CDR2 SVGIG (reference sequence). The V segment lost 4 bases and the J segment 6 bases; nucleotides outside the gene matches: 10. The CDR3 contains 15 residues. The CDR3, as DNA: TGTGCCTGGACGCGGTCGACAGGGGGCGGGGATACGCAGTATTTT. Its protein is CAWTRSTGGGDTQYF.

The rearrangement links TRBV4-1 to TRBJ1-2; TRBD1 agrees at 7 bases. The CDR3 consists of 13 residues. After removal of 4 bases from V and 7 bases from J, the junction contained 6 bases not matched to a gene. Germline loops: CDR1 MGHRA, CDR2 YSYEKL. The CDR3 loop reads CASSRGGAGGYTF. DNA of the CDR3: TGCGCCAGCAGCCGAGGGGGCGCAGGTGGCTACACCTTC.

V usage is TRBV5-1 and J usage is TRBJ2-3; D uncertain. Per germline, CDR1 SGHRS and CDR2 YFSETQ. This CDR3 is built from 14 residues. Trimming took 4 bases from V and 6 from J, leaving 15 bases between them. Here the CDR3 reads CASSPDPSSDTQYF. In DNA form, the CDR3 reads TGCGCCAGCAGCCCAGACCCCTCTTCCGATACGCAGTATTTT. Looking up the rest from reference TRBV5-1 and TRBJ2-3 gives the full variable domain: KAGVTQTPRYLIKTRGQQVTLSCSPISGHRSVSWYQQTPGQGLQFLFEYFSETQRNKGNFPGRFSGRQFSNSRSEMNVSTLELGDSALYLCASSPDPSSDTQYFGPGTRLTVL.

The CDR3 loop is CASSLGPPGLAGQETQYF. CDR3 DNA sequence: TGCGCCAGCAGCTTGGGGCCGCCGGGACTAGCGGGACAAGAGACCCAGTACTTC. The chain uses TRBV5-1 and TRBJ2-5, with TRBD2 identical over 13 bases. The length of the CDR3 is 18 residues. CDR1 and CDR2 from the germline V gene are SGHRS and YFSETQ. With 0 bases clipped from V and 2 bases from J, the junction kept 7 bases outside the gene matches. Together with reference TRBV5-1 and TRBJ2-5, the CDR3 gives the full variable domain: KAGVTQTPRYLIKTRGQQVTLSCSPISGHRSVSWYQQTPGQGLQFLFEYFSETQRNKGNFPGRFSGRQFSNSRSEMNVSTLELGDSALYLCASSLGPPGLAGQETQYFGPGTRLLVL.

CDR3 DNA sequence: TGCGCCAGCAGCCATCCGTTCAATGAGCAGTTCTTC. Translation: CASSHPFNEQFF. The chain recombines TRBV4-1 with TRBJ2-1; no definite D call. V was clipped by 3 bases and J by 6 bases, with 6 bases between them. The germline V gene encodes CDR1 MGHRA and CDR2 YSYEKL. This CDR3 comprises 12 residues.

The chain joins TRBV4-1 to TRBJ2-2, with TRBD1 matching 7 bases. V gave up 4 bases and J gave up 1 base; unmatched junction bases: 6. Germline CDR1 and CDR2: MGHRA and YSYEKL. This CDR3 is 16 amino acids long. CDR3 DNA: TGCGCCAGCAGCCCCTGGACAGGACAGAACACCGGGGAGCTGTTTTTT. This gives the protein CASSPWTGQNTGELFF.

The chain carries TRBV6-5 and TRBJ1-1; D remains ambiguous. The CDR3 length is 12 residues. Germline CDR1 MNHEY, CDR2 SVGAGI. Trimming took off 6 bases at V and 6 bases at J, with 11 bases between the two ends. The CDR3 nucleotides read TGTGCCAGCAGCCCCGGTACGGCTGAAGCTTTCTTT. The encoded protein is CASSPGTAEAFF.

This rearrangement joins TRBV10-2 to TRBJ2-1; possibly TRBD1 for D (6 bases). The CDR3 extends over 16 amino acids. Between the trimmed V and J ends, which lost 4 bases and 1 base, there was a span of 14 bases. CDR1 and CDR2 from the germline V gene are WSHSY and SAAADI. For the CDR3, the DNA is TGCGCCAGCAGTGTAGGGAACAGGGTATCCTACAATGAGCAGTTCTTC. Translating it yields CASSVGNRVSYNEQFF.

CDR3 protein: CASSQVQAGGSTDTQYF. The CDR3 nucleotides read TGCGCCAGCAGCCAAGTACAGGCGGGAGGGAGCACAGATACGCAGTATTTT. V gene TRBV4-1 combines with J gene TRBJ2-3; 9 nucleotides agree with TRBD2. CDR1 and CDR2 from the germline V gene are MGHRA and YSYEKL. There are 17 residues in the CDR3. V lost 1 base and J lost 0; bases outside the gene matches: 5.

The sample holds one count of this clone. The chain is built from TRBV7-9 and TRBJ1-2, with D maybe TRBD1 (6 bases). The CDR3 consists of 14 residues. Trimming stripped 7 bases from V and 4 bases from J, with 16 bases between. Germline V gene lookup returns CDR1 SEHNR and CDR2 FQNEAQ (reference sequence). The chain's CDR3 is CASIDGGRTYGYTF. CDR3 nucleotide sequence: TGTGCCAGCATCGACGGGGGCAGGACCTATGGCTACACCTTC.

The V and J genes are TRBV5-1 and TRBJ1-4, with a tentative D call TRBD1 (5 bases). Germline CDR1 SGHRS, CDR2 YFSETQ. The CDR3 has 15 residues. With 1 base removed from V and 5 bases from J, the gap between germline ends came to 12 bases. The CDR3 is CASSLSTTVNEKLFF. In nucleotides, the CDR3 is TGCGCCAGCAGCTTGTCTACGACAGTAAATGAAAAACTGTTTTTT.

The chain has TRBV5-1 and TRBJ2-5; a possible D gene is TRBD2 (6 bases). Trimming left V 7 bases short and J 2 bases short, with 12 bases between. The CDR3 has 13 residues. CDR1 is SGHRS and CDR2 is YFSETQ in the germline V gene. The CDR3 reads CASGAGGQETQYF. The CDR3 DNA reads as TGCGCCAGCGGCGCCGGGGGTCAAGAGACCCAGTACTTC.

This chain joins TRBV6-1 and TRBJ1-1; D is possibly TRBD1 (5 bases). Germline V gives CDR1 MNHNS, CDR2 SASEGT. This CDR3 comprises 15 residues. V gave up 2 bases and J gave up 2 bases, with 12 bases separating them. The CDR3 sequence is CASSELPGLNTEAFF. CDR3 nucleotide sequence: TGTGCCAGCAGTGAATTGCCGGGGCTAAACACTGAAGCTTTCTTT.

The V call is TRBV23-1, the J call TRBJ1-1; a weak D match, TRBD1 (6 bases). TRBV23-1 is reported as an ORF; its role is uncertain. Trimming removed 4 bases from V and 4 bases from J, with 22 bases in between. The length of the CDR3 is 17 residues. The CDR3 region has the DNA TGCGCCAGCAGTCCCTTCGATCGGACAGCACCTTCCACTGAAGCTTTCTTT. Protein sequence: CASSPFDRTAPSTEAFF.

This clone has a handful of counts. This chain joins TRBV28 and TRBJ1-5; 8 bases are a match to TRBD1. With 5 bases clipped from V and 2 bases from J, the junction kept 5 bases outside the gene matches. The germline V gene encodes CDR1 MDHEN and CDR2 SYDVKM. The CDR3 contains 15 residues. The CDR3 sequence: CASSPPGGGNQPQHF. The CDR3, as DNA: TGTGCCAGCAGTCCCCCAGGGGGCGGCAATCAGCCCCAGCATTTT.

V gene TRBV13 combines with J gene TRBJ2-7; D is uncertain. Looked up from germline, CDR1 is PRHDT and CDR2 is FYEKMQ (reference sequence). Deletions cut 5 bases from V and 2 bases from J, with 10 bases between. The CDR3 is made up of 13 amino acids. As DNA, the CDR3 is TGTGCCAGCAGCCTCTTAGGGACCTACGAGCAGTACTTC. This translates into CASSLLGTYEQYF.

This sequence joins TRBV9 and TRBJ2-2; 8 bases are a match to TRBD2. There are 15 residues in the CDR3. The J segment lost 6 bases and the V segment lost 4 bases, leaving 8 bases of the junction unmatched. Germline CDR1 reads SGDLS; CDR2 reads YYNGEE. CDR3 amino acids: CASSPGGGSAGELFF. The CDR3 DNA is TGTGCCAGCAGCCCCGGGGGGGGGAGTGCCGGGGAGCTGTTTTTT.

This chain links TRBV27 with TRBJ2-6; no definite D call. The V gene's germline CDR1 is MNHEY and CDR2 SMNVEV (reference sequence). Trimming shortened V by 4 bases and J by 5 bases, and 3 bases separated the two germline ends. This CDR3 is built from 12 residues. CDR3: CASSSRANVLTF. CDR3 coding DNA: TGTGCCAGCAGTTCCAGGGCCAACGTCCTGACTTTC.

This clone has only one observation. The chain is built from TRBV7-9 and TRBJ1-5; TRBD1 is a possible D gene (5 bases). CDR1 is SEHNR and CDR2 is FQNEAQ in the germline V gene (reference sequence). Trimming pared 8 bases from V and 2 bases from J, leaving 13 bases between. CDR3 size: 14 residues. CDR3: CASSRTGGNQPQHF. CDR3 nucleotides: TGTGCCAGCTCCCGGACGGGGGGCAATCAGCCCCAGCATTTT.

V and J are TRBV29-1 and TRBJ1-3, with 9 bases matching TRBD1. V was clipped by 6 bases and J by 2 bases; unmatched bases: 5. Germline CDR1 reads SQVTM; CDR2 reads ANQGSEA. The CDR3 covers 14 residues. The CDR3: CSVRDRAAGNTIYF. In nucleotides, the CDR3 is TGCAGCGTCCGGGACAGGGCTGCTGGAAACACCATATATTTT.

The chain combines TRBV27 with TRBJ1-5; TRBD1 agrees at 7 bases. Trimming took 6 bases from V and 5 from J; bases not matched to a gene: 10. The CDR3 totals 15 residues. Germline V CDR1 and CDR2: MNHEY, SMNVEV (reference sequence). This CDR3 reads CASRTLTGRDQPQHF. The CDR3 DNA reads as TGTGCCAGCAGAACGCTGACAGGGAGGGATCAGCCCCAGCATTTT.

This rearrangement joins TRBV5-6 to TRBJ2-7; the D call may be TRBD1 or TRBD2 (6 bases each). The V end was cut by 3 bases, the J end by 6 bases, with 16 bases between. Per germline, CDR1 SGHDT and CDR2 YYEEEE. The CDR3 consists of 14 residues. The CDR3 reads CASSWGAPPREQYF. The DNA for the CDR3 is TGTGCCAGCAGCTGGGGGGCCCCGCCCCGCGAGCAGTACTTC. Based on the CDR3 plus reference TRBV5-6 and TRBJ2-7, the full variable domain is DAGVTQSPTHLIKTRGQQVTLRCSPKSGHDTVSWYQQALGQGPQFIFQYYEEEERQRGNFPDRFSGHQFPNYSSELNVNALLLGDSALYLCASSWGAPPREQYFGPGTRLTVT.

The J gene is TRBJ2-7, the V gene TRBV7-8; 7 bases match TRBD2. CDR3 length: 19 residues. The ends lost 1 base at V and 3 bases at J; junction bases unmatched: 18. CDR1 and CDR2 (germline): SGHVS, FQNEAQ. CDR3 in DNA: TGTGCCAGCAGCTTAGAAAGGGAGGGTCTGGAATACCCACTCTACGAGCAGTACTTC. Translating it yields CASSLEREGLEYPLYEQYF.

The rearrangement joins TRBV25-1 to TRBJ1-5; 11 nucleotides agree with TRBD1. V lost 6 bases, J lost 0 bases, and 4 bases stayed unmatched. Germline V gives CDR1 MGHDK, CDR2 SYGVNS. CDR3 size: 16 residues. The CDR3 region has the DNA TGTGCCAGCAGGGGGACAGGGGGTGGTAGCAATCAGCCCCAGCATTTT. This codes for CASRGTGGGSNQPQHF.

This chain joins TRBV2 and TRBJ2-7, with 7 bases lining up with TRBD1. Germline V lookup: CDR1 SNHLY, CDR2 FYNNEI. Trimming took 6 bases from V and 5 from J; bases not matched to a gene: 16. This CDR3 has 16 residues. CDR3: CASSRPPQGVTDEQYF. The CDR3, as DNA: TGTGCCAGCAGCCGCCCCCCCCAGGGGGTGACCGACGAGCAGTACTTC.

This clone was counted only a few times. The rearrangement uses TRBV19 and TRBJ1-1, with D perhaps TRBD1 (5 bases). The CDR3 spans 14 residues. V dropped 6 bases and J dropped 0 bases, with 11 bases sitting between them. CDR1 and CDR2 (germline): LNHDA, SQIVND (reference sequence). Written as DNA, the CDR3 is TGTGCCAGTAGGGGGGGAGGATTGAACACTGAAGCTTTCTTT. Translation: CASRGGGLNTEAFF.

The chain employs TRBV5-5 and TRBJ1-2; D remains unclear. Germline CDR1 reads SGHKS; CDR2 reads YYEKEE (reference sequence). The CDR3 spans 14 residues. Trimming removed 0 bases from V and 4 bases from J, with 10 bases in between. CDR3 amino acids: CASSLAREAYGYTF. The CDR3, as DNA: TGTGCCAGCAGCTTGGCCCGGGAGGCCTATGGCTACACCTTC.